This TCR beta chain was profiled in a study of T cell changes during pregnancy in multiple sclerosis. The method was immunoSEQ multiplex PCR; TCRdb's version includes in-frame clones alone and lacks a portion of them. Among under 70,000 clones, around 92% were seen once, and the ten largest hold roughly 1.9%. This CDR3 is 16 amino acids long. Looked up from germline, CDR1 is SGHTA and CDR2 is FQGNSA. J was trimmed by 2 bases and V by 1 base; bases with no gene match: 3. This clone is a singleton in its sample. This chain uses TRBV7-2 with TRBJ2-1; the match to TRBD2 covers 9 bases. This TCR was sampled from a female donor in good health, enrolled as a control in a pregnancy study. The input for sequencing was peripheral blood, taken in the third trimester of pregnancy. Here the CDR3 reads CASSLVSGSPYNEQFF. The CDR3 DNA reads as TGTGCCAGCAGCTTAGTTAGCGGGAGCCCCTACAATGAGCAGTTCTTC. The full variable domain, its missing parts supplied by reference TRBV7-2 and TRBJ2-1, is GAGVSQSPSNKVTEKGKDVELRCDPISGHTALYWYRQSLGQGLEFLIYFQGNSAPDKSGLPSDRFSAERTGGSVSTLTIQRTQQEDSAVYLCASSLVSGSPYNEQFFGPGTRLTVL.